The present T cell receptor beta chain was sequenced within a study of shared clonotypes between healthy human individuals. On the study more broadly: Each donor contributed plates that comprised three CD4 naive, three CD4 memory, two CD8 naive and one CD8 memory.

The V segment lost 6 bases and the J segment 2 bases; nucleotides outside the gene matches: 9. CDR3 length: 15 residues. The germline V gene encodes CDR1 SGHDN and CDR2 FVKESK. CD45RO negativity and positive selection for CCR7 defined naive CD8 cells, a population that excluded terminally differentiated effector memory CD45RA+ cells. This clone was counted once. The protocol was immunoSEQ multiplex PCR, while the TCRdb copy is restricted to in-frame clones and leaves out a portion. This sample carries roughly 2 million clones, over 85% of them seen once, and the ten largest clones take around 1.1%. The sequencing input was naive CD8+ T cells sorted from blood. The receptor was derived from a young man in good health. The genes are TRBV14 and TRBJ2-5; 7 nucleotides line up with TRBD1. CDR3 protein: CASRPLGQAQETQYF. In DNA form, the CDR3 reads TGTGCCAGCAGGCCCCTCGGACAGGCGCAAGAGACCCAGTACTTC. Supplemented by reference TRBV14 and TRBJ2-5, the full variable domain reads EAGVTQFPSHSVIEKGQTVTLRCDPISGHDNLYWYRRVMGKEIKFLLHFVKESKQDESGMPNNRFLAERTGGTYSTLKVQPAELEDSGVYFCASRPLGQAQETQYFGPGTRLLVL.